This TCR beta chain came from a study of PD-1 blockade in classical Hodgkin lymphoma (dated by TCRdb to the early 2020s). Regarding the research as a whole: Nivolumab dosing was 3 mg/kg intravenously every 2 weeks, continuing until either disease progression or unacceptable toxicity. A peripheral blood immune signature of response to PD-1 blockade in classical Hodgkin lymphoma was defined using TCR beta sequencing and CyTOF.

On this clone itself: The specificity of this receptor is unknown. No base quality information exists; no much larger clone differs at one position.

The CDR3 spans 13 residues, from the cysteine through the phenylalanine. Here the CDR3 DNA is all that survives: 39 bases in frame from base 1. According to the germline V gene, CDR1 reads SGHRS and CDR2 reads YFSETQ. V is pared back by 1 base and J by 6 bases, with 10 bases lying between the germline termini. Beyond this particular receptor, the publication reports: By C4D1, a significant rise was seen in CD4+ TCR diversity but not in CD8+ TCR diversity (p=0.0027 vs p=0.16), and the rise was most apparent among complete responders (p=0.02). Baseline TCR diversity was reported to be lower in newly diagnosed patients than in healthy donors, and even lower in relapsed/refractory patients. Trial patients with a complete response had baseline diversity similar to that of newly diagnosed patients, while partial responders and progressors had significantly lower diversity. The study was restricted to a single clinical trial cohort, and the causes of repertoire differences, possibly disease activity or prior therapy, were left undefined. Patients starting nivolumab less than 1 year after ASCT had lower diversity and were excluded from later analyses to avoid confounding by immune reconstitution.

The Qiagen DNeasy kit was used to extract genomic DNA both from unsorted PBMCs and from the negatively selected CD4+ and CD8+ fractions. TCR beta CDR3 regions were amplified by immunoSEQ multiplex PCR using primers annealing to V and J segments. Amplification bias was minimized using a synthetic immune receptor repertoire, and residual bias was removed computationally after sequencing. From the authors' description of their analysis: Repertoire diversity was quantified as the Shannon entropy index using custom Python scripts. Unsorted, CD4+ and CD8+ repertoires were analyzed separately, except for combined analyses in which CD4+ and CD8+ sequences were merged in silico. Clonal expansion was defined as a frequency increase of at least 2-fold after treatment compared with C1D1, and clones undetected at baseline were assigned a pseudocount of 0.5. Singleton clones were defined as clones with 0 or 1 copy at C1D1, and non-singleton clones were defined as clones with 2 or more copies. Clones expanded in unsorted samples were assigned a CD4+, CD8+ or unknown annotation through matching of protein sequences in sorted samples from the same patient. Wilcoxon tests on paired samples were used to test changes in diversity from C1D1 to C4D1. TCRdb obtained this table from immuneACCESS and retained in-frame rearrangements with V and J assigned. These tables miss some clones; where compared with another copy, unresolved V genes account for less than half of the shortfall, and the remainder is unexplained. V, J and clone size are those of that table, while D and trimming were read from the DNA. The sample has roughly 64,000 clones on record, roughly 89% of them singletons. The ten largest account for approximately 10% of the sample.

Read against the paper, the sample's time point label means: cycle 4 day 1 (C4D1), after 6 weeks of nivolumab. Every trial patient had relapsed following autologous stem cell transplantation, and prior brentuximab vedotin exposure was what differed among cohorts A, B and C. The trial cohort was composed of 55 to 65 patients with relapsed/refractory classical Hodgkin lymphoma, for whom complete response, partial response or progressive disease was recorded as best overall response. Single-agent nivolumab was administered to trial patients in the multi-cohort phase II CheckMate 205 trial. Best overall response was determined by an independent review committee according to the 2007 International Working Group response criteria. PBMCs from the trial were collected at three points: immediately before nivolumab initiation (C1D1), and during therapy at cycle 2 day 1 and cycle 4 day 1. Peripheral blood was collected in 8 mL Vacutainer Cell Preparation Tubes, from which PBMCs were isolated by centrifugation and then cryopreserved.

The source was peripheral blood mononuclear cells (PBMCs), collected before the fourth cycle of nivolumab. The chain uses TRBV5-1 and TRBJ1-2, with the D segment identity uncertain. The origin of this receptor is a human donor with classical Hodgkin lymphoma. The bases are TGCGCCAGCAGCTTGAGTGATGGGGATGGCTACACCTTC. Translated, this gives CASSLSDGDGYTF.